One and the same sample provided the 25 T cell receptor beta chains below, sequenced in a study of CD8 T cells in ankylosing spondylitis. TCRdb reprocessed the 5' RACE reads via MiXCR and lists one record per CDR3 protein. The sample carries fewer than 450,000 distinct CDR3 sequences, 17% recorded once. Which antigens these TCRs recognize remains unknown. Study findings and constraints: One TCR beta motif, made up of about 8 highly homologous variants, appeared characteristic of ankylosing spondylitis blood.

What was sequenced was blood, either unsorted or a sorted T cell fraction (not recorded which). The receptor set was obtained from a male donor with ankylosing spondylitis.

The V call is TRBV5-1, the J call TRBJ2-7, with D possibly matching TRBD1 (6 bases). CDR1 is SGHRS and CDR2 is YFSETQ in the germline V gene. Trimming removed 4 bases from V and 2 bases from J, with 10 bases in between. This CDR3 has 13 amino acids. The CDR3: CASSPGDTYEQYF. CDR3 nucleotide sequence: TGCGCCAGCAGCCCAGGGGATACCTACGAGCAGTACTTC.

J is TRBJ1-4 and V is TRBV20-1, with 12 nucleotides matching TRBD1. The germline V gene encodes CDR1 DFQATT and CDR2 SNEGSKA (reference sequence). The J segment lost 3 bases and the V segment lost 5 bases, leaving 7 bases of the junction unmatched. CDR3 length: 16 residues. The CDR3 nucleotides read TGCAGTGCTCCGGGACAGGGGGCCGGGGCTAATGAAAAACTGTTTTTT. As protein: CSAPGQGAGANEKLFF.

A few counts support this clonotype. V is TRBV6-5 and J is TRBJ2-3, with D uncertain. V was clipped by 2 bases and J by 1 base, with 7 bases between them. Germline lookup yields CDR1 MNHEY and CDR2 SVGAGI. The CDR3 contains 14 residues. This chain's CDR3 is CASSYDWGTDTQYF. The CDR3 DNA is TGTGCCAGCAGTTACGATTGGGGCACAGATACGCAGTATTTT.

This clonotype was counted between two and nine times. The V and J genes are TRBV5-1 and TRBJ2-7, with D possibly called TRBD1 or TRBD2 (5 bases each). The CDR3 is made up of 13 amino acids. Per germline, CDR1 SGHRS and CDR2 YFSETQ. V was trimmed by 4 bases and J by 2 bases, leaving 10 bases between them. The CDR3 DNA follows: TGCGCCAGCAGCCGGGACGGACCCTACGAGCAGTACTTC. Translation: CASSRDGPYEQYF.

The rearrangement joins TRBV12-3 or TRBV12-4 to TRBJ2-7; perhaps D is TRBD1 or TRBD2 (5 bases each). V was cut by 6 bases and J by 1 base, with 7 bases left in between. The CDR3 consists of 12 residues. CDR3 DNA: TGTGCCAGCAGAGGGGAGTCCTACGAGCAGTACTTC. This translates into CASRGESYEQYF.

The chain recombines TRBV6-1 with TRBJ2-3; 7 bases are a match to TRBD1. Trimming at V came to 7 bases and at J to 4 bases, leaving 8 bases not matched to a gene. The CDR3 totals 14 residues. Germline CDR1 MNHNS, CDR2 SASEGT. The CDR3 region has the DNA TGTGCCAGCATAGCACAGGGGAATTCAGATACGCAGTATTTT. It is translated as CASIAQGNSDTQYF.

The chain joins TRBV7-8 to TRBJ1-6; no firm D call. Looked up from germline, CDR1 is SGHVS and CDR2 is FQNEAQ. Trimming took off 5 bases at V and 6 bases at J, with 11 bases between the two ends. CDR3 size: 14 residues. This CDR3 reads CASSQIRPNSPLHF. The CDR3 nucleotides read TGTGCCAGCAGCCAAATACGGCCTAATTCACCCCTCCACTTT.

This clonotype was detected only a few times. This chain uses TRBV27 with TRBJ1-2; D remains ambiguous. Trimming stripped 11 bases from V and 3 bases from J, with 16 bases between. This CDR3 contains 13 residues. Germline CDR1 and CDR2: MNHEY and SMNVEV (reference sequence). Written as DNA, the CDR3 is TGTGCCTCCCAGCCGGCAGCGGACTATGGCTACACCTTC. This codes for CASQPAADYGYTF.

V usage is TRBV24-1 and J usage is TRBJ1-2; TRBD1 might be the D (5 bases). Trimming left V 4 bases short and J 2 bases short, with 7 bases between. The CDR3 sequence is 13 residues long. Germline V lookup: CDR1 KGHDR, CDR2 SFDVKD. CDR3 protein: CATSDRDNYGYTF. As DNA, the CDR3 is TGTGCCACCAGTGACAGGGACAACTATGGCTACACCTTC.

J is TRBJ2-5 and V is TRBV20-1, with 7 bases that match TRBD1. The V gene's germline CDR1 is DFQATT and CDR2 SNEGSKA (reference sequence). This CDR3 has 12 amino acids. V was pared by 5 bases and J by 4 bases, with 4 bases of the junction left unmatched. The CDR3 reads CSADRVRETQYF. The CDR3, as DNA: TGCAGTGCTGACAGGGTTCGAGAGACCCAGTACTTC.

The V gene is TRBV6-5, the J gene TRBJ1-2; tentative D call: TRBD1 (6 bases). V lost 0 bases, J lost 2 bases, and 10 bases lay in between. The CDR3 covers 15 residues. From germline, CDR1 is MNHEY and CDR2 SVGAGI. In DNA form, the CDR3 reads TGTGCCAGCAGTTACTCGAGGGGGAACAACTATGGCTACACCTTC. This encodes CASSYSRGNNYGYTF.

This clonotype was recorded a few times. The CDR3 nucleotides read TGTGCCATCAGTGAGTCGACTCTAGGGCAACGAGGGGAGCAGTACTTC. Translation gives CAISESTLGQRGEQYF. This sequence joins TRBV10-3 and TRBJ2-7; tentative D call: TRBD2 (5 bases). The CDR3 loop spans 16 amino acids. The germline V and J ends were trimmed by 0 bases and 7 bases, with 19 bases remaining between them. Per germline, CDR1 ENHRY and CDR2 SYGVKD.

This clonotype was recorded a few times. The chain combines TRBV7-6 with TRBJ2-7, with TRBD2 matching over 9 bases. The CDR3 contains 15 residues. V gave up 2 bases and J gave up 3 bases; unmatched junction bases: 5. The germline gives CDR1 SGHVS, CDR2 FNYEAQ. The CDR3 DNA reads TGTGCCAGCAGCTTAAATAGCGGGAGTCTCTACGAGCAGTACTTC. This gives the protein CASSLNSGSLYEQYF. Drawing the rest from reference TRBV7-6 and TRBJ2-7, the complete variable domain is GAGVSQSPRYKVTKRGQDVALRCDPISGHVSLYWYRQALGQGPEFLTYFNYEAQQDKSGLPNDRFSAERPEGSISTLTIQRTEQRDSAMYRCASSLNSGSLYEQYFGPGTRLTVT.

This clonotype was picked up a small number of times. V and J are TRBV20-1 and TRBJ2-1, with 9 nucleotides matching TRBD2. J was trimmed by 4 bases and V by 1 base; bases with no gene match: 8. This CDR3 spans 16 amino acids. Per germline, CDR1 DFQATT and CDR2 SNEGSKA (reference sequence). The CDR3 nucleotides are TGCAGTGCTAGAGTGTCGGGTAGCGGGAGTTACAATGAGCAGTTCTTC. As protein: CSARVSGSGSYNEQFF.

The chain carries TRBV7-9 and TRBJ2-3; 8 nucleotides align to TRBD1. V lost 7 bases to trimming and J lost 6 bases; unmatched junction nucleotides: 9. Germline CDR1 and CDR2: SEHNR and FQNEAQ (reference sequence). CDR3 length: 14 amino acids. CDR3 protein: CASNKDRESDTQYF. The CDR3 region has the DNA TGTGCCAGCAACAAGGACAGGGAATCGGATACGCAGTATTTT.

There are a few counts of this clonotype. This rearrangement joins TRBV9 to TRBJ1-6, with unresolved D. This CDR3 spans 15 amino acids. Germline-derived CDR1 and CDR2 are SGDLS and YYNGEE. Trimming cost V 4 bases and J 6 bases, with 14 bases left between them. CDR3 amino acids: CASSPRDDFNSPLHF. The CDR3 nucleotides read TGTGCCAGCAGCCCCCGAGATGATTTTAATTCACCCCTCCACTTT.

The rearrangement uses TRBV9 and TRBJ2-5; 11 bases align to TRBD2. The CDR3 totals 18 residues. Per germline, CDR1 SGDLS and CDR2 YYNGEE. V was pared by 0 bases and J by 1 base, with 8 bases of the junction left unmatched. The CDR3 loop is CASSVGLAGGIRQETQYF. The CDR3 DNA sequence: TGTGCCAGCAGCGTAGGCCTAGCGGGGGGAATTCGCCAAGAGACCCAGTACTTC.

This clonotype was detected many times. The chain recombines TRBV5-1 with TRBJ2-1, with 10 nucleotides matching TRBD2. Germline CDR1 SGHRS, CDR2 YFSETQ. J lost 8 bases, V lost 0 bases, and 8 bases had no gene match. The CDR3 loop spans 16 amino acids. DNA of the CDR3: TGCGCCAGCAGCTTGGTCGGGACTAGCGCTGTCCATGAGCAGTTCTTC. As protein: CASSLVGTSAVHEQFF. The full variable domain, with the rest looked up from reference TRBV5-1 and TRBJ2-1, is KAGVTQTPRYLIKTRGQQVTLSCSPISGHRSVSWYQQTPGQGLQFLFEYFSETQRNKGNFPGRFSGRQFSNSRSEMNVSTLELGDSALYLCASSLVGTSAVHEQFFGPGTRLTVL.

This clonotype was observed many times. At one end, the junction sequence differs from germline, possibly due to a read error. The chain combines TRBV7-9 with TRBJ2-7; TRBD2 agrees at 14 bases. CDR3 length equals 16 residues. Germline values: CDR1 SEHNR, CDR2 FQNEAQ (reference sequence). CDR3 sequence (DNA): TGTGCCAGCAGTTTAGGGGGGACTAGCGGGAGCTACGAGCAGTACTTC. Translation gives CASSLGGTSGSYEQYF.

This clonotype was seen a few times. The gene calls are TRBV3-1 and TRBJ2-5, with 8 bases fitting TRBD1. The germline CDR1 and CDR2 sequences are LGHDT and YNNKEL (reference sequence). The CDR3 spans 12 residues. Trimming cost V 8 bases and J 5 bases; bases outside gene matches: 4. The CDR3 DNA follows: TGTGCCAGCCGAACAGGGGGGGAGACCCAGTACTTC. Protein sequence: CASRTGGETQYF.

This clonotype came up a few times. This chain links TRBV4-2 with TRBJ1-4; tentative D call: TRBD1 (6 bases). Per the germline V gene, CDR1 is LGHNA and CDR2 is YNFKEQ. The CDR3 runs to 13 residues. Deletions cut 0 bases from V and 15 bases from J, with 14 bases between. The CDR3, as DNA: TGTGCCAGCAGCCAAGAAAGGAAGGGGGTTTTGTTTTTT. Amino acid sequence: CASSQERKGVLFF.

The rearrangement links TRBV28 to TRBJ1-2, with unresolved D. Germline CDR1 MDHEN, CDR2 SYDVKM. V was clipped by 7 bases and J by 5 bases, with 11 bases between them. The CDR3 is made up of 12 amino acids. CDR3: CASKPPEYGYTF. The CDR3 region has the DNA TGTGCCAGCAAACCCCCTGAGTATGGCTACACCTTC.

This sequence joins TRBV11-2 and TRBJ2-7; no firm D call. This CDR3 spans 16 amino acids. The V gene lost 3 bases and the J gene lost 3 bases, with 18 bases spanning the gap. Germline CDR1 is SGHAT and CDR2 is FQNNGV. Here the CDR3 DNA reads TGTGCCAGCAGCTTCTGGTTCGGGTCGCTGGACTACGAGCAGTACTTC. Its translation: CASSFWFGSLDYEQYF.

The sample holds many counts of this clonotype. This chain uses TRBV12-3 or TRBV12-4 with TRBJ1-3, with D hard to call. V was shortened by 5 bases and J by 0 bases, with 8 bases between the two germline ends. The CDR3 has 14 amino acids. The CDR3 loop reads CASSPGASGNTIYF. The DNA of the CDR3 is TGTGCCAGCAGTCCAGGAGCCTCTGGAAACACCATATATTTT.

The chain uses TRBV9 and TRBJ2-1; D remains unclear. The CDR3 runs 15 residues. Germline V gives CDR1 SGDLS, CDR2 YYNGEE. Trimming removed 0 bases from V and 7 bases from J, with 14 bases in between. The chain's CDR3 is CASSVAGRWDNEQFF. The CDR3 bases are TGTGCCAGCAGCGTAGCCGGTCGTTGGGATAATGAGCAGTTCTTC.